The T cell receptor (beta chain) described here comes from a study of blood T cell repertoires in COVID-19. Trimming stripped 3 bases from V and 1 base from J, with 6 bases between. Looked up from germline, CDR1 is KGHSH and CDR2 is LQKENI. CDR3 size: 13 residues. Using immunoSEQ multiplex PCR, the repertoire was profiled, and TCRdb retains in-frame clones only, with some absent. The table shows roughly 250,000 clones, with around 88% occurring only once. As concerns this clone: The sample has other DNA sequences that encode this CDR3 too.

The sequencing input was PBMCs or T cells enriched from blood (not recorded which). V gene TRBV18 combines with J gene TRBJ1-1; no definite D call. This TCR came from a man aged 40-49 years who had recovered from COVID-19. This CDR3 is CASSPQANTEAFF. For the CDR3, the DNA is TGTGCCAGCTCACCCCAGGCGAACACTGAAGCTTTCTTT.